This TCR beta chain was recorded in a study of T cells after yellow fever vaccination. Germline V gene sequence: CDR1 LGHNA, CDR2 YNFKEQ. V was cut by 4 bases and J by 1 base, with 16 bases left in between. The CDR3 sequence is 16 residues long. TCRdb independently ran MiXCR on the 5' RACE reads; one entry per CDR3 protein. The sample contains around 500,000 distinct CDR3 sequences, 21% of which appear only once. This clonotype was sampled from a man aged 18 to 30 who received the YFV17D yellow fever vaccine. This chain joins TRBV4-2 and TRBJ1-2; the D is unclear. Sequencing was performed on PBMCs, taken about 20 days after the first yellow fever vaccination. The CDR3 sequence is CASSRGSLAVNYGYTF. The CDR3 DNA follows: TGTGCCAGCAGCCGAGGCAGTCTAGCAGTTAACTATGGCTACACCTTC.